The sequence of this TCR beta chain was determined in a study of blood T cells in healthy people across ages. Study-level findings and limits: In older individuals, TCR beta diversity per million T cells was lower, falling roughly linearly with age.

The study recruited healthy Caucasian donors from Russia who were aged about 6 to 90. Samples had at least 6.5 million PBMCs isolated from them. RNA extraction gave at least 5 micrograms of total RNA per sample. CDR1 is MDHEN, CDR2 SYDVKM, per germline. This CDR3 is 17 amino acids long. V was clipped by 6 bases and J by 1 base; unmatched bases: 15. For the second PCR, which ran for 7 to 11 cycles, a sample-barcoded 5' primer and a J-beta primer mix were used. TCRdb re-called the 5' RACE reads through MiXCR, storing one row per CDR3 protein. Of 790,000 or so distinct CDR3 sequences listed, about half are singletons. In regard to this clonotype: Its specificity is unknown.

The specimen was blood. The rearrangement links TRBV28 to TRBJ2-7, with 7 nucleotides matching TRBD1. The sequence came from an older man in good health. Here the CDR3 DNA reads TGTGCCAGCAGCGCCCCCTCCACGGACAGGACATCCTACGAGCAGTACTTC. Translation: CASSAPSTDRTSYEQYF.